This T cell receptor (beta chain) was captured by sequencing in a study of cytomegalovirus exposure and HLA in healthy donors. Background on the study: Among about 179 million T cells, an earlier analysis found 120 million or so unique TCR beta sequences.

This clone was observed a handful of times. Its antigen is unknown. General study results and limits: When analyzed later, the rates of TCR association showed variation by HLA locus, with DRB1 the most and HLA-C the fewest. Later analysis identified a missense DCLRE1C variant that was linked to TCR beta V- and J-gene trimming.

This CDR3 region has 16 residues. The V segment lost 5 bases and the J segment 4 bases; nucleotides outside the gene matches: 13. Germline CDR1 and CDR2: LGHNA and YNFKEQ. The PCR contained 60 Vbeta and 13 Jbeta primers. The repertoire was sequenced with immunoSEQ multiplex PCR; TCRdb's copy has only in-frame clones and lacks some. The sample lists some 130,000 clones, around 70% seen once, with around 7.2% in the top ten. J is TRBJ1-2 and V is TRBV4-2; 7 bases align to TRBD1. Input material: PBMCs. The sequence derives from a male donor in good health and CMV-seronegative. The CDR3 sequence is CASSSTRDRFFYGYTF. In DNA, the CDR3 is TGTGCCAGCAGCTCAACCCGGGACAGATTTTTCTATGGCTACACCTTC.